A selection of T cell receptor beta chains follows, all from one sample in a study of OX40 agonist ivuxolimab in advanced cancers. Using immunoSEQ multiplex PCR, the repertoire was profiled, and TCRdb retains in-frame clones only, with some absent. The profile covers roughly 61,000 clones, with less than 85% appearing a single time and under 0.65% taken by the ten largest. Sequenced here: CD4+ or CD8+ T cells sorted from blood, sampled in a trial of the OX40 agonist ivuxolimab. All receptors derive from an adult with an advanced solid tumor such as melanoma, head and neck, liver or kidney cancer. CDR3s leave out the opening cysteine and the closing phenylalanine or tryptophan. Fields, in order: J gene, V gene, CDR3 protein.

>TRBJ1-1|TRBV20-1
SGQVNTEAF
>TRBJ1-3|TRBV7-9
ASSLNSGGNTIY
>TRBJ1-5|TRBV5-6
ASSLGQVSNQPQH
>TRBJ1-5|TRBV11-2
ASSLGRGNQPQH
>TRBJ2-3|TRBV2
ASIGPAGAGTDTQY
>TRBJ1-6|TRBV19
ASTSGTDNSPLH
>TRBJ2-1|TRBV11-3
ASSFMAGTSGYNEQF
>TRBJ1-2|TRBV5-1
ASGGAGERGYT
>TRBJ2-5|TRBV7-3
ASSFGNQETQY
>TRBJ2-7|TRBV7-2
ASSPGTSGRVDEQY
>TRBJ1-3|TRBV10-3
AINNGQGFGNTIY
>TRBJ2-1|TRBV5-4
ASRFDRAIYNEQF
>TRBJ1-2|TRBV2
ASSVRDGDGYT
>TRBJ1-3|TRBV18
ASSPLQEQGGNTIY
>TRBJ2-5|TRBV11-3
ASSLGTGGSDQY
>TRBJ2-7|TRBV18
ASSPRQGARTYEQY
>TRBJ1-5|TRBV28
ASSRDRVSQPQH
>TRBJ2-3|TRBV19
ASSIEGSADTQY
>TRBJ2-1|TRBV7-9
ASSSWGQKDNEQF